These 32 T cell receptor beta chains originate from one sample sequenced in a study of T-cell reconstitution after alpha-beta-depleted transplantation in children. As it was prepared, the TCRbeta library received unique molecular identifiers. MiXCR was run by TCRdb on the PCR reads, yielding one entry per CDR3 protein. The sample includes 400,000 to 500,000 distinct CDR3 sequences, approximately 11% of them seen just once. The source was PBMCs from the stem cell graft donor, collected from the stem cell graft. The origin of the receptors is a human donor who donated a stem cell graft to a child with acute myeloid leukemia.

This clonotype was recorded a few times. V gene TRBV27 combines with J gene TRBJ1-1; a possible D gene is TRBD1 (5 bases). Germline CDR1 MNHEY, CDR2 SMNVEV (reference sequence). V dropped 1 base and J dropped 5 bases, with 14 bases sitting between them. The CDR3 runs 15 residues. The CDR3 reads CASSLFSQGVTEAFF. The CDR3 nucleotides read TGTGCCAGCAGTTTATTTTCCCAGGGAGTGACTGAAGCTTTCTTT.

The rearrangement uses TRBV12-3 or TRBV12-4 and TRBJ2-1; D is unresolved. Trimming pared 3 bases from V and 8 bases from J, leaving 5 bases between. The CDR3 sequence is 11 residues long. The CDR3 region is CASSFLYEQFF. The CDR3 nucleotides read TGTGCCAGCAGTTTCTTGTATGAGCAGTTCTTC.

The chain employs TRBV19 and TRBJ2-7, with 8 bases fitting TRBD2. The CDR3 runs 14 residues. Germline assignment: CDR1 LNHDA and CDR2 SQIVND (reference sequence). V lost 2 bases and J lost 3; bases outside the gene matches: 3. Written as DNA, the CDR3 is TGTGCCAGTAGTATAAGCGGGAGTCACTACGAGCAGTACTTC. Protein sequence: CASSISGSHYEQYF. The full variable domain, in which reference TRBV19 and TRBJ2-7 provide the parts outside the CDR3, is DGGITQSPKYLFRKEGQNVTLSCEQNLNHDAMYWYRQDPGQGLRLIYYSQIVNDFQKGDIAEGYSVSREKKESFPLTVTSAQKNPTAFYLCASSISGSHYEQYFGPGTRLTVT.

Only a few counts were recorded for this clonotype. This chain connects TRBV29-1 to TRBJ2-3; tentative D call: TRBD2 (6 bases). Germline V gene lookup returns CDR1 SQVTM and CDR2 ANQGSEA. V shed 8 bases and J shed 5 bases, with 17 bases lying between them. CDR3 length: 13 amino acids. The CDR3 DNA is TGCAGCTCTGAGGTAGCGGTGGGAGATACGCAGTATTTT. Protein: CSSEVAVGDTQYF.

This rearrangement joins TRBV10-2 to TRBJ1-4; tentative D call: TRBD1 (6 bases). Trimming left V 4 bases short and J 5 bases short, with 17 bases between. Germline CDR1 WSHSY, CDR2 SAAADI. This CDR3 region has 16 residues. The DNA for the CDR3 is TGCGCCAGCAGTGGCCTCCGGACAGCAAAAAATGAAAAACTGTTTTTT. It codes for CASSGLRTAKNEKLFF.

This clonotype was found a few times. This chain joins TRBV11-3 and TRBJ2-1; 9 positions match TRBD2. The CDR3 length is 16 residues. Trimming cost V 5 bases and J 5 bases; bases outside gene matches: 10. CDR1 SGHNT and CDR2 YENEEA come from the germline V gene. CDR3 in amino acids: CASSPRGSSGDNEQFF. The CDR3 DNA is TGTGCCAGCAGCCCTAGAGGTTCTAGCGGGGACAATGAGCAGTTCTTC. The whole variable domain, filled in from reference TRBV11-3 and TRBJ2-1, reads EAGVVQSPRYKIIEKKQPVAFWCNPISGHNTLYWYLQNLGQGPELLIRYENEEAVDDSQLPKDRFSAERLKGVDSTLKIQPAELGDSAVYLCASSPRGSSGDNEQFFGPGTRLTVL.

Only a few counts were recorded for this clonotype. The genes are TRBV20-1 and TRBJ2-3; 10 bases line up with TRBD1. Germline lookup yields CDR1 DFQATT and CDR2 SNEGSKA (reference sequence). The CDR3 covers 14 residues. Losses at the gene ends were 6 bases for V and 5 bases for J; bases not matched to a gene: 8. The CDR3 sequence is CSATGTGVLDTQYF. The CDR3 coding sequence is TGCAGTGCCACCGGGACAGGGGTTTTAGATACGCAGTATTTT.

This clonotype occurred a few times. This chain joins TRBV6-1 and TRBJ2-1, with TRBD1 matching over 7 bases. The CDR3 runs to 15 residues. Per germline, CDR1 MNHNS and CDR2 SASEGT. The V segment lost 1 base and the J segment 7 bases; nucleotides outside the gene matches: 7. In nucleotides, the CDR3 is TGTGCCAGCAGTGAAGTTGACAGGGTGGGTAATGAGCAGTTCTTC. It translates to CASSEVDRVGNEQFF.

This clonotype was counted only a few times. This rearrangement joins TRBV30 to TRBJ1-1; possible D gene TRBD1, 5 bases. V lost 2 bases to trimming and J lost 1 base, with 11 bases between them. The CDR3 spans 14 residues. Germline assignment: CDR1 GTSNPN and CDR2 SVGIG (reference sequence). The chain's CDR3 is CAWSRGTQNTEAFF. CDR3 in DNA: TGTGCCTGGAGTCGTGGGACGCAGAACACTGAAGCTTTCTTT.

This clonotype has only a few counts. The genes are TRBV7-2 and TRBJ2-3; D perhaps matches TRBD2 (7 bases). CDR3 size: 14 residues. Germline CDR1 reads SGHTA; CDR2 reads FQGNSA. V was clipped by 7 bases and J by 1 base, with 12 bases between them. CDR3 sequence reads: CASTPGGRTDTQYF. The CDR3 region has the DNA TGTGCCAGCACCCCGGGGGGCCGCACAGATACGCAGTATTTT.

In this sample, this clonotype turned up a few times. J is TRBJ2-7 and V is TRBV7-2, with TRBD2 matching 9 bases. Germline loops: CDR1 SGHTA, CDR2 FQGNSA. The CDR3 is 16 amino acids. Germline trimming cut 1 base from V and 4 bases from J; bases unmatched to any gene: 8. The CDR3 sequence is CASSLGGLAGLYEQYF. As DNA, the CDR3 is TGTGCCAGCAGCTTAGGAGGTCTAGCGGGATTATACGAGCAGTACTTC.

This clonotype was seen at least ten times. The chain employs TRBV10-3 and TRBJ2-5, with D unclear. The V and J ends lost 2 bases and 1 base respectively, with 8 bases between them. This CDR3 has 14 amino acids. Germline lookup yields CDR1 ENHRY and CDR2 SYGVKD. CDR3 amino acids: CAISETLGQETQYF. Written as DNA, the CDR3 is TGTGCCATCAGTGAGACGCTAGGCCAAGAGACCCAGTACTTC.

V and J are TRBV20-1 and TRBJ2-2, with TRBD1 matching 9 bases. V lost 3 bases and J lost 1; bases outside the gene matches: 6. Germline loops: CDR1 DFQATT, CDR2 SNEGSKA (reference sequence). There are 16 residues in the CDR3. The DNA for the CDR3 is TGCAGTGCTAGCGGACCGGGACAGGGGAACACCGGGGAGCTGTTTTTT. Translated, it gives CSASGPGQGNTGELFF.

The table lists this clonotype with a few counts. The chain recombines TRBV20-1 with TRBJ2-7, with TRBD2 as a possible D gene (5 bases). CDR1 is DFQATT, CDR2 SNEGSKA, per germline (reference sequence). The ends were cut back, 2 bases at V and 4 bases at J, with 12 bases in the middle. The CDR3 has 13 residues. CDR3 nucleotide sequence: TGCAGTGCTAGACTTCGGGAAGATTACGAGCAGTACTTC. This translates into CSARLREDYEQYF.

This rearrangement joins TRBV5-6 to TRBJ1-1, with 8 nucleotides matching TRBD1. J was trimmed by 0 bases and V by 5 bases; bases with no gene match: 18. Germline V gene lookup returns CDR1 SGHDT and CDR2 YYEEEE. The CDR3 length is 19 residues. DNA for the CDR3: TGTGCCAGCAGAACGTTCTGGGACAGGCCCATAGGAATGAACACTGAAGCTTTCTTT. It encodes CASRTFWDRPIGMNTEAFF.

This clonotype turned up a few times. V is TRBV15 and J is TRBJ2-2, with D uncertain. V gave up 4 bases and J gave up 0 bases, with 12 bases separating them. Germline V gene data show CDR1 as LNHNV and CDR2 as YYDKDF (reference sequence). The CDR3 length is 16 residues. CDR3 sequence reads: CATSTWTGSNTGELFF. CDR3 nucleotide sequence: TGTGCCACCAGCACCTGGACGGGTTCGAACACCGGGGAGCTGTTTTTT.

There are a few counts of this clonotype. This chain connects TRBV7-2 to TRBJ1-2; D uncertain. Trimming removed 0 bases at V and 0 bases at J, with 8 bases between. The CDR3 has 15 amino acids. Germline V gives CDR1 SGHTA, CDR2 FQGNSA. The CDR3 DNA follows: TGTGCCAGCAGCTTAGCAACAGTAGCTAACTATGGCTACACCTTC. Its translation: CASSLATVANYGYTF.

The chain recombines TRBV4-1 with TRBJ1-2; tentative D call: TRBD1 (5 bases). This CDR3 spans 15 amino acids. CDR1 MGHRA and CDR2 YSYEKL come from the germline V gene. V was pared by 4 bases and J by 4 bases, with 16 bases between. CDR3 region: CASSPRIGQGYGYTF. The CDR3 DNA is TGCGCCAGCAGCCCCAGGATAGGGCAGGGCTATGGCTACACCTTC.

This clonotype was seen at least ten times. The genes are TRBV20-1 and TRBJ2-5; the D gene is possibly TRBD2 (6 bases). Germline V gene sequence: CDR1 DFQATT, CDR2 SNEGSKA (reference sequence). V was clipped by 6 bases and J by 1 base, with 18 bases between them. The CDR3 sequence is 15 residues long. The CDR3 reads CSAPSGGRIQETQYF. CDR3 coding DNA: TGCAGTGCGCCTTCCGGGGGACGAATCCAAGAGACCCAGTACTTC.

This clonotype was counted a few times. The chain recombines TRBV7-6 with TRBJ1-5; a possible D gene is TRBD1 (5 bases). Germline values: CDR1 SGHVS, CDR2 FNYEAQ. V was pared by 5 bases and J by 3 bases, with 14 bases between. There are 15 residues in the CDR3. For the CDR3, the DNA is TGTGCCAGCAGCCCGCACGGGGGGGACAATCAGCCCCAGCATTTT. Amino acid sequence: CASSPHGGDNQPQHF.

This clonotype has more than one count but fewer than ten. The chain employs TRBV7-2 and TRBJ1-6; no clear D gene. Germline loops: CDR1 SGHTA, CDR2 FQGNSA. Trimming took 5 bases from V and 0 from J, leaving 11 bases between them. CDR3 length: 16 amino acids. This CDR3 is CASSPQVDSYNSPLHF. The CDR3 nucleotides are TGTGCCAGCAGCCCTCAGGTGGACTCCTATAATTCACCCCTCCACTTT.

The chain couples TRBV6-1 to TRBJ2-5; possibly TRBD1 or TRBD2 for D (7 bases each). This CDR3 contains 16 residues. The V and J ends lost 6 bases and 5 bases respectively, with 22 bases between them. CDR1 is MNHNS and CDR2 is SASEGT in the germline V gene. As DNA, the CDR3 is TGTGCCAGCAGCCTCCTCCAGGGGGGGGGAGAGGAGACCCAGTACTTC. Its protein is CASSLLQGGGEETQYF.

A few counts support this clonotype. V is TRBV5-1 and J is TRBJ1-6; unclear D gene. The CDR3 loop spans 16 amino acids. Germline V lookup: CDR1 SGHRS, CDR2 YFSETQ. The germline V and J ends were trimmed by 4 bases and 10 bases, with 21 bases remaining between them. The CDR3 DNA is TGCGCCAGCAGCAGCCGGGCCCCGGGAAAAGGCTCACCCCTCCACTTT. Translation gives CASSSRAPGKGSPLHF.

The chain joins TRBV6-1 to TRBJ2-1; possible D gene TRBD2, 6 bases. Germline assignment: CDR1 MNHNS and CDR2 SASEGT. Trimming cost V 6 bases and J 2 bases, with 14 bases left between them. This CDR3 is 15 amino acids long. The CDR3: CASSTGGDPYNEQFF. In DNA form, the CDR3 reads TGTGCCAGCAGCACCGGGGGAGATCCCTACAATGAGCAGTTCTTC.

Worth noting for this clonotype: A read error may produce the germline difference seen at one junction end. The V call is TRBV5-1, the J call TRBJ1-2; perhaps TRBD1 as D (5 bases). The CDR3 is 17 residues long. Germline values: CDR1 SGHRS, CDR2 YFSETQ. DNA of the CDR3: TGCGCCACCAGCTCCGTGGGACGGGGGGAAGCTAACTATGGCTACACCTTC. Residues: CATSSVGRGEANYGYTF.

This clonotype was seen at least ten times. This chain's CDR3 is CASHAGFSYNEQFF. CDR3 in DNA: TGCGCCAGCCATGCGGGATTCTCCTACAATGAGCAGTTCTTC. The rearrangement links TRBV5-1 to TRBJ2-1; tentatively, D is TRBD2 (6 bases). The CDR3 consists of 14 residues. V lost 7 bases to trimming and J lost 0 bases, with 11 bases between them. Looked up from germline, CDR1 is SGHRS and CDR2 is YFSETQ.

This clonotype was counted a few times. The V call is TRBV20-1, the J call TRBJ2-5; TRBD2 aligns across 7 bases. The V segment lost 1 base and the J segment 3 bases; nucleotides outside the gene matches: 8. CDR3 length: 15 residues. Germline CDR1 DFQATT, CDR2 SNEGSKA (reference sequence). The DNA of the CDR3 is TGCAGTGCTAGAGTTGGTAGGAGCGGGAAAGAGACCCAGTACTTC. Amino acid sequence: CSARVGRSGKETQYF.

This clonotype turned up a few times. The chain recombines TRBV7-2 with TRBJ2-3; 12 bases match TRBD2. This CDR3 is built from 16 residues. From germline, CDR1 is SGHTA and CDR2 FQGNSA. Trimming took 4 bases from V and 3 from J; bases not matched to a gene: 5. The CDR3 loop reads CASSYRLAGVTDTQYF. The CDR3 DNA is TGTGCCAGCAGCTACCGACTAGCGGGGGTTACAGATACGCAGTATTTT.

This chain connects TRBV5-4 to TRBJ2-5, with 7 positions matching TRBD2. After removal of 4 bases from V and 1 base from J, the junction contained 4 bases not matched to a gene. The CDR3 runs to 14 residues. The germline V gene has CDR1 SGHNT and CDR2 YYREEE (reference sequence). CDR3 in amino acids: CASSSPSGQETQYF. Here the CDR3 DNA reads TGTGCCAGCAGCAGCCCTAGCGGCCAAGAGACCCAGTACTTC.

The V and J genes are TRBV6-5 and TRBJ2-5, with no clear D. Germline CDR1 MNHEY, CDR2 SVGAGI. Trimming left V 3 bases short and J 6 bases short, with 14 bases between. The CDR3 loop spans 14 amino acids. CDR3 sequence reads: CASSYVHMQKTQYF. The CDR3, as DNA: TGTGCCAGCAGTTATGTGCACATGCAAAAGACCCAGTACTTC.

The J gene is TRBJ1-3, the V gene TRBV5-1, with D hard to call. The germline CDR1 and CDR2 sequences are SGHRS and YFSETQ. This CDR3 is built from 16 residues. V was trimmed by 1 base and J by 0 bases, leaving 11 bases between them. DNA of the CDR3: TGCGCCAGCAGCTTGTTGGTTTTTCCCTCTGGAAACACCATATATTTT. This gives the protein CASSLLVFPSGNTIYF. Together with reference TRBV5-1 and TRBJ1-3, the CDR3 gives the full variable domain: KAGVTQTPRYLIKTRGQQVTLSCSPISGHRSVSWYQQTPGQGLQFLFEYFSETQRNKGNFPGRFSGRQFSNSRSEMNVSTLELGDSALYLCASSLLVFPSGNTIYFGEGSWLTVV.

This clonotype showed up many times. This chain connects TRBV20-1 to TRBJ2-5; TRBD2 might be the D (5 bases). This CDR3 is 14 amino acids long. Germline CDR1 is DFQATT and CDR2 is SNEGSKA (reference sequence). With 3 bases removed from V and 1 base from J, the gap between germline ends came to 12 bases. For the CDR3, the DNA is TGCAGTGCTAGTTTAGACGGACTCCAAGAGACCCAGTACTTC. Translation gives CSASLDGLQETQYF.